The clone carrying this T cell receptor (beta chain) was seen repeatedly, ten times or more. This entry is derived from a study of T cells in Graves' hyperthyroidism and ophthalmopathy. The CDR3 regions of TCR beta were amplified from RNA transcripts. HTBI primers were used for first-round RT-PCR of the TCR CDR3. Via MiXCR, TCRdb re-called the multiplex PCR reads, giving one row per CDR3 protein. The sample has roughly 380,000 distinct CDR3 sequences, approximately 13% seen once; the top ten hold approximately 9.9%. There are 16 residues in the CDR3. V lost 2 bases, J lost 2 bases, and 3 bases stayed unmatched.

V and J are TRBV12-3 or TRBV12-4 and TRBJ2-3; 11 bases are a match to TRBD2. The receptor comes from an older woman with Graves' hyperthyroidism. The sequencing input was blood. The CDR3 region has the DNA TGTGCCAGCAGTTTAACACTAGCGGGAGACACAGATACGCAGTATTTT. Amino acids: CASSLTLAGDTDTQYF.